The sample holds one count of the clone carrying this T cell receptor (beta chain). This record comes from a study of T cell changes during pregnancy in multiple sclerosis. Method: immunoSEQ multiplex PCR; TCRdb's copy keeps in-frame clones and lacks some. There are over 10,000 clones in the sample; around 94% occur only once, and about 0.29% lies in the top ten. The ends lost 2 bases at V and 7 bases at J; junction bases unmatched: 10. CDR1 and CDR2 from the germline V gene are SEHNR and FQNEAQ (reference sequence). CDR3 length equals 15 residues. The V and J genes are TRBV7-9 and TRBJ1-2, with 7 positions matching TRBD1. The sequencing used CD4+ T cells from peripheral blood mononuclear cells, collected before pregnancy. The sequence came from a female donor with multiple sclerosis, enrolled in a pregnancy study. The CDR3: CASSLKGPRGTGYTF. The DNA for the CDR3 is TGTGCCAGCAGCTTAAAGGGCCCCAGGGGGACTGGCTACACCTTC.